Each of the 7 T cell receptor beta chains below was sequenced from the same sample in a study of radiotherapy plus CTLA-4 blockade in lung cancer. TCRdb's table, derived via immunoSEQ multiplex PCR, lists solely in-frame clones and lacks some. The sample has about 97,000 clones; around 79% are singletons. The sequencing here drew on peripheral blood, taken from a patient treated with radiotherapy plus ipilimumab. These receptors all come from a human donor with non-small cell lung cancer who had a partial response to radiotherapy plus ipilimumab. Some clones in this sample may be carry-over from other donors' samples.

This clone has just a few counts. For the CDR3, the DNA is TGTGCCAGCAGCCCCGGGTTGGGCGGGGATTACAATGAGCAGTTCTTC. Translated: CASSPGLGGDYNEQFF. The chain couples TRBV7-3 to TRBJ2-1; weak D call: TRBD2 (6 bases). Germline V lookup: CDR1 SGHTA, CDR2 FQGTGA. This CDR3 is 16 amino acids long. V was trimmed by 5 bases and J by 4 bases, leaving 18 bases between them.

V gene TRBV5-6 combines with J gene TRBJ1-3; D may be TRBD1 (5 bases). The V gene's germline CDR1 is SGHDT and CDR2 YYEEEE. Deletions cut 0 bases from V and 0 bases from J, with 10 bases between. The CDR3 covers 16 residues. The CDR3 sequence: CASSLANTGSGNTIYF. The CDR3 DNA reads TGTGCCAGCAGCTTGGCAAATACAGGCTCTGGAAACACCATATATTTT. Using reference TRBV5-6 and TRBJ1-3 for the parts outside the CDR3, the full variable domain is DAGVTQSPTHLIKTRGQQVTLRCSPKSGHDTVSWYQQALGQGPQFIFQYYEEEERQRGNFPDRFSGHQFPNYSSELNVNALLLGDSALYLCASSLANTGSGNTIYFGEGSWLTVV.

This clone was detected only a few times. CDR3: CASIKYKKPGFGGYTF. CDR3 nucleotide sequence: TGTGCCAGCATTAAGTACAAGAAGCCGGGTTTCGGTGGCTACACCTTC. V and J are TRBV27 and TRBJ1-2; D uncertain. V was clipped by 7 bases and J by 7 bases, with 25 bases between them. CDR1 and CDR2 from the germline V gene are MNHEY and SMNVEV (reference sequence). The length of the CDR3 is 16 residues.

This clone has just one count. The DNA of the CDR3 is TGTGCCAGCAGATTGGACAGGGCTTCTACCGGGGAGCTGTTTTTT. Translation: CASRLDRASTGELFF. The chain is built from TRBV6-4 and TRBJ2-2; 8 bases fit TRBD1. This CDR3 region has 15 residues. After removal of 6 bases from V and 5 bases from J, the junction contained 8 bases not matched to a gene. Germline V gene lookup returns CDR1 MRHNA and CDR2 SNTAGT.

V is TRBV4-3 and J is TRBJ1-3; D is possibly TRBD1 (5 bases). Germline CDR1 is LGHNA and CDR2 is YSLEER. The CDR3 has 15 amino acids. Between the trimmed V and J ends, which lost 0 bases and 4 bases, there was a span of 10 bases. The CDR3 region has the DNA TGCGCCAGCAGCCAAGATTGGGGGGAGGGAAACACCATATATTTT. Amino acids: CASSQDWGEGNTIYF.

The chain uses TRBV30 and TRBJ2-1; 7 bases fit TRBD2. J was trimmed by 8 bases and V by 0 bases; bases with no gene match: 4. Germline V gene lookup returns CDR1 GTSNPN and CDR2 SVGIG (reference sequence). The CDR3 has 13 amino acids. The CDR3 spells CAWSVAGADEQFF. DNA of the CDR3: TGTGCCTGGAGTGTCGCGGGAGCGGATGAGCAGTTCTTC.

This clone occurred a few times. The rearrangement joins TRBV2 to TRBJ2-2, with D tentatively TRBD2 (6 bases). The CDR3 extends over 15 amino acids. Germline loops: CDR1 SNHLY, CDR2 FYNNEI. Trimming pared 6 bases from V and 0 bases from J, leaving 11 bases between. CDR3 in amino acids: CASRREESNTGELFF. CDR3 DNA: TGTGCCAGCAGGAGGGAGGAGTCGAACACCGGGGAGCTGTTTTTT. The full variable domain, rest sourced from reference TRBV2 and TRBJ2-2, is EPEVTQTPSHQVTQMGQEVILRCVPISNHLYFYWYRQILGQKVEFLVSFYNNEISEKSEIFDDQFSVERPDGSNFTLKIRSTKLEDSAMYFCASRREESNTGELFFGEGSRLTVL.